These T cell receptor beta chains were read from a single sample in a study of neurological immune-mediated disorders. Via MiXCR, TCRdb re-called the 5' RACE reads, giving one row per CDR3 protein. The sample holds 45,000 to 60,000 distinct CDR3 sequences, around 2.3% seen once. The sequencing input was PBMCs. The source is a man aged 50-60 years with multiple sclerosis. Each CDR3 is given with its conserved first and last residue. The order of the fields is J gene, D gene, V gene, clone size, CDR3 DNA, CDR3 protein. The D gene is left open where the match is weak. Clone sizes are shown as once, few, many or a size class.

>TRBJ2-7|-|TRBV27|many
TGTGCCAGCAGTTTGCAGGGAGGCCACGAGCAGTACTTC
CASSLQGGHEQYF
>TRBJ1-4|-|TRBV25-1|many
TGTGCCAGCGACTCATCAACTAATGAAAAACTGTTTTTT
CASDSSTNEKLFF
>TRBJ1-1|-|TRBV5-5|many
TGTGCCAGCAGCTCTACAGGGAAGAACACTGAAGCTTTCTTT
CASSSTGKNTEAFF
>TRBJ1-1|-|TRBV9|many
TGTGCCAGCAGCGTAGGAAGGGCCCTAGGGGACACTGAAGCTTTCTTT
CASSVGRALGDTEAFF
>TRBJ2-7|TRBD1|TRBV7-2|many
TGTGCCAGCAGCCACGGACAGGGGGCCTCCGAGCAGTACTTC
CASSHGQGASEQYF
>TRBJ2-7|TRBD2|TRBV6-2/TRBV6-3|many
TGTGCCAGCAGTTCGGGGGGGGAGCGATGCTTC
CASSSGGERCF
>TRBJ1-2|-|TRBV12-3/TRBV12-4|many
TGTGCCAGCAGTTTAGGGCAGCTAAAGGACTATGGCTACACCTTC
CASSLGQLKDYGYTF
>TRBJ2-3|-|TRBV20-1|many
TGCAGTGCTAGAGATGAGAGGGGGGCGAATACGCAGTATTTT
CSARDERGANTQYF
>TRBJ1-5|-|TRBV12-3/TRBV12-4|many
TGTGCCAGCAGTTTAGCCGGACAGCCCCAGCATTTT
CASSLAGQPQHF
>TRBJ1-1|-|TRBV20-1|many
TGCAGTGCTAGAGACCGAGGGTCCACTGAAGCTTTCTTT
CSARDRGSTEAFF
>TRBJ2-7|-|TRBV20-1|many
TGCAGTGCTAGAGACAGATTGCATGTTGCCTACGAGCAGTACTTC
CSARDRLHVAYEQYF
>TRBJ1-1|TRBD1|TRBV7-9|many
TGTGCCAGCAGCCCGACAGGGAGACGCACTGAAGCTTTCTTT
CASSPTGRRTEAFF
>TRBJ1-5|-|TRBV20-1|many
TGCAGTGCTAGTGACGGTCAGCCCCAGCATTTT
CSASDGQPQHF
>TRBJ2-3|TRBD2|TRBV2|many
TGTGCCAGCAGGGGGCCCTCGGGACTAAAATCTAGCACAGATACGCAGTATTTT
CASRGPSGLKSSTDTQYF
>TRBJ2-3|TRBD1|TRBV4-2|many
TGTGCCAGCAGCCAAGGAAGAGGGGGCGCAGATACGCAGTATTTT
CASSQGRGGADTQYF
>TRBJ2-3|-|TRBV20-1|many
TGCAGTGGAAGGAGGGGGGCACAGGATACGCAGTATTTT
CSGRRGAQDTQYF
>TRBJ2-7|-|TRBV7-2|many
TGTGCCAGCAGCTTAGGGGCTTCTCTCGAGCAGTACTTC
CASSLGASLEQYF
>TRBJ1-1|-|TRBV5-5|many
TGTGCCAGCAGCAGGGACCTAGGGACTGAAGCTTTCTTT
CASSRDLGTEAFF
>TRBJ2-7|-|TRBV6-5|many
TGTGCCAGCACATCCGGGAAGATCTACGAGCAGTACTTC
CASTSGKIYEQYF
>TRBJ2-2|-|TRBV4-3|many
TGCGCCAGCAGCCCCGGACAGTTGAACACCGGGGAGCTGTTTTTT
CASSPGQLNTGELFF
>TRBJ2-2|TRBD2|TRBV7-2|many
TGTGCCAGCAGCCCTCGGTATAGCGGGGCAGCGAACACCGGGGAGCTGTTTTTT
CASSPRYSGAANTGELFF